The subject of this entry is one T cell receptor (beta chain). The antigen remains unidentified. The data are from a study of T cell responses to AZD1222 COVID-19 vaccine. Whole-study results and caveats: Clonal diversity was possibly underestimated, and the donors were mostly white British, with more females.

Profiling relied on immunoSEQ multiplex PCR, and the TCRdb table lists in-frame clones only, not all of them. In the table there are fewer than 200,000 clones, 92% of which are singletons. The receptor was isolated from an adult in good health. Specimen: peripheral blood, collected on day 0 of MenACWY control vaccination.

CDR3 DNA sequence: TGCGCCAGCAGTGAAATCGATCGGGAAGAGACCCAGTACTTC. Protein sequence: CASSEIDREETQYF. The chain joins TRBV10-1 to TRBJ2-5; D is unclear. Trimming cost V 3 bases and J 3 bases, with 11 bases left between them. Germline V CDR1 and CDR2: WNHNN, SYGVQD (reference sequence). The CDR3 extends over 14 amino acids.